The entry that follows covers one T cell receptor beta chain sequence. Its antigen is unknown. Its ends do not fully match the called genes, so a read error is possible. The data belong to a study of cytomegalovirus exposure and HLA in healthy donors. The V gene's germline CDR1 is SEHNR and CDR2 FQNEAQ (reference sequence). The CDR3 is 13 residues long. With 60 Vbeta and 13 Jbeta primers, the PCR was carried out. Authors' processing steps: Around 11 million of 80 million or so unique TCR beta chains were shared, per a later count. Method: immunoSEQ multiplex PCR; TCRdb's copy keeps in-frame clones and lacks some. V and J calls and clone size are copied from that table; D and trimming were computed from the DNA. Of tens of thousands of clones listed, 77% are singletons. The study's findings and limits: From TCR beta sequences, most subjects' HLA-A and HLA-B alleles were reportedly predicted accurately. Rates of TCR association differed by HLA locus in a later analysis, with DRB1 highest and HLA-C lowest.

This rearrangement joins TRBV7-9 to TRBJ2-5; a possible D gene is TRBD1 (5 bases). The origin of this receptor is a man aged 50-59 years in good health and CMV-seropositive. Sequencing was carried out using PBMCs. CDR3 coding DNA: TGTTCCAGCAGCTTATCGGTAGGCAGGGCCCAGTACTTC. It specifies CSSSLSVGRAQYF.